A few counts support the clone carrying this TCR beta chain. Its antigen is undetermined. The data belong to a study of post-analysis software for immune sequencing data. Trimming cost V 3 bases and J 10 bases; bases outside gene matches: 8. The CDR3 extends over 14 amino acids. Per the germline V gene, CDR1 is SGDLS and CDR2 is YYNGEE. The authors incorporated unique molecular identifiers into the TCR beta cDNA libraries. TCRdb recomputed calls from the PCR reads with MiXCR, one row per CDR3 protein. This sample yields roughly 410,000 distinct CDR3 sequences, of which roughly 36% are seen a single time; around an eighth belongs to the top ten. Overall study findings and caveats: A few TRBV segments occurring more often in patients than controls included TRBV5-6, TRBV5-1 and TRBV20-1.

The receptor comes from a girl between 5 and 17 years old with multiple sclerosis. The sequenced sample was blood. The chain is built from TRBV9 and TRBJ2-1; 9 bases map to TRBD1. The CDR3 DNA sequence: TGTGCCAGCAGCGCATGGACAGGGGTAGAAGAGCAGTTCTTC. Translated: CASSAWTGVEEQFF.